This T cell receptor beta chain is from a study of blood T cell repertoires in COVID-19. Study details: Collection of acute and convalescent COVID-19 samples took place in the United States, Italy and Spain. The analysed material was cDNA or gDNA that came from T cells, B-cell-depleted T cells, or PBMCs.

In the original processing: Reference gene primers were amplified, and this amplification served to estimate nucleated cell counts. TCRdb keeps only in-frame clones here, not all; method: immunoSEQ multiplex PCR. The V and J calls and clone size were taken over from that table, and D and trimming were inferred from the DNA. In the table there are about 330,000 clones, roughly 86% of which are singletons. The CDR3 loop spans 15 amino acids. The germline V and J ends were trimmed by 5 bases and 4 bases, with 14 bases remaining between them. Germline V gene sequence: CDR1 LNHDA, CDR2 SQIVND (reference sequence). This clone was seen many times.

The gene calls are TRBV19 and TRBJ1-4, with D perhaps TRBD1 (5 bases). The sequenced sample was peripheral blood. This sequence was found in a woman aged 45-65 years with acute or convalescent COVID-19. CDR3 DNA: TGTGCCAGTAGTTTACAGGTCGCCAGTAATGAAAAACTGTTTTTT. Its protein product is CASSLQVASNEKLFF.